This T cell receptor beta chain came from a study of early T cells in non-severe SARS-CoV-2 infection. Study in general: Sequenced material consisted of bulk RNA (from unsorted whole blood), and chains were unpaired.

Unique molecular identifiers were added to individual cDNA molecules. TCRdb independently ran MiXCR on the 5' RACE reads; one entry per CDR3 protein. The sample has 50,000 or so distinct CDR3 sequences; 12% are singletons. Many counts were recorded for this clonotype. The junction departs from germline at one end; a sequencing error may be responsible. Looked up from germline, CDR1 is SGHTA and CDR2 is FQGNSA. The CDR3 totals 14 residues. This clonotype was obtained from an adult who was a healthcare worker with PCR-confirmed SARS-CoV-2 infection or an uninfected control (not recorded which). This rearrangement joins TRBV7-2 to TRBJ2-5; 9 bases match TRBD2. Sequencing input: whole blood. In DNA, the CDR3 is TGTGCCAGCAGCCTAGCGGGGCCGAAAGAGACCCAGTACTTC. It yields the protein CASSLAGPKETQYF.